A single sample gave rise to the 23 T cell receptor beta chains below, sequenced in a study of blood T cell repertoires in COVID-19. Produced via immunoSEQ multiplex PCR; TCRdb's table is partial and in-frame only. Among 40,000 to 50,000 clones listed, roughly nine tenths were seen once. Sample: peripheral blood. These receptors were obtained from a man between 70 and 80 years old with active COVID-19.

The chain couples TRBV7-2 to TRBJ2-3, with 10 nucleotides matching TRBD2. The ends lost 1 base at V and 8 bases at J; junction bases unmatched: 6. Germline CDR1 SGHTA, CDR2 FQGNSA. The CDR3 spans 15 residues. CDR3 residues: CASSLGSSGGGTQYF. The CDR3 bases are TGTGCCAGCAGCTTAGGATCTAGCGGGGGAGGTACGCAGTATTTT.

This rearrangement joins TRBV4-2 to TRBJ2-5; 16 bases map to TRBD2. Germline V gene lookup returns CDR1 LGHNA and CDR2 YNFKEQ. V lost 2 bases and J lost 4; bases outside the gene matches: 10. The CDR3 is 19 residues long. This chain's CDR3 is CASSQLGTSGGGAGETQYF. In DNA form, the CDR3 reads TGTGCCAGCAGCCAACTCGGGACTAGCGGGGGGGGCGCAGGAGAGACCCAGTACTTC.

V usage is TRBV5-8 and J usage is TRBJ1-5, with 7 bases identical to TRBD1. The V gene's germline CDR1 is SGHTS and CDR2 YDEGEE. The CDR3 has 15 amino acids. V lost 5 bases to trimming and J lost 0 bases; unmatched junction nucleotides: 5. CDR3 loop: CASSLQGYSNQPQHF. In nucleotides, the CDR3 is TGTGCCAGCAGTCTACAGGGGTATAGCAATCAGCCCCAGCATTTT. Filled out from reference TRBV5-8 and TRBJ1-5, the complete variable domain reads EAGVTQSPTHLIKTRGQQATLRCSPISGHTSVYWYQQALGLGLQFLLWYDEGEERNRGNFPPRFSGRQFPNYSSELNVNALELEDSALYLCASSLQGYSNQPQHFGDGTRLSIL.

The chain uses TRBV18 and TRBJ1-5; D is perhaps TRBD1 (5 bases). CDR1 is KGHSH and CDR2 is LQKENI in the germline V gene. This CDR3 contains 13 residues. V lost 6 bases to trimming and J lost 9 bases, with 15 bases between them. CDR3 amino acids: CASSRDSDSPQHF. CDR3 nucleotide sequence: TGTGCCAGCTCTCGGGACTCCGATTCGCCCCAGCATTTT.

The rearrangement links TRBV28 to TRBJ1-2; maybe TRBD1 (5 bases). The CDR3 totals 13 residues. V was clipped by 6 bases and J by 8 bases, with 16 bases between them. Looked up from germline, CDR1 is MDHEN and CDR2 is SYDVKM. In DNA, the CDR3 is TGTGCCAGCAGGGGAGGAGGGGTTGAAGGCTACACCTTC. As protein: CASRGGGVEGYTF.

For the CDR3, the DNA is TGTGCCAGCTCACCGGCGGGACAGGGGCGCACCGGGGAGCTGTTTTTT. This encodes CASSPAGQGRTGELFF. The gene calls are TRBV18 and TRBJ2-2, with 10 bases aligning to TRBD1. V lost 3 bases to trimming and J lost 4 bases; unmatched junction nucleotides: 5. The CDR3 has 16 residues. Germline-derived CDR1 and CDR2 are KGHSH and LQKENI.

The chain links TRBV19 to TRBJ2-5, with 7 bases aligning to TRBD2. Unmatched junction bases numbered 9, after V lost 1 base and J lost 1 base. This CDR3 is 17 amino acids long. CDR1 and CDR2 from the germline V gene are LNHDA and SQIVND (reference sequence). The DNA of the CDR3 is TGTGCCAGTAGTATAGGGGCGTCTAGCGGCTTCCAAGAGACCCAGTACTTC. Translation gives CASSIGASSGFQETQYF.

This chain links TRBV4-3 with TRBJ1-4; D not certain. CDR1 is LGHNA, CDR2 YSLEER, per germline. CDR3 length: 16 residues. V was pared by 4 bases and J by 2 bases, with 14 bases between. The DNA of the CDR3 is TGCGCCAGCAGCCCCCGGGTGCAGCAGACTAATGAAAAACTGTTTTTT. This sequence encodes CASSPRVQQTNEKLFF.

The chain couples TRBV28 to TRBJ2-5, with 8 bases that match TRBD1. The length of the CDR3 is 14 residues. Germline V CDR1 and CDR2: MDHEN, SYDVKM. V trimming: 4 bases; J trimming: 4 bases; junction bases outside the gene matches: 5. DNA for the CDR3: TGTGCCAGCAGTTCTGGACAGGGAGGAGAGACCCAGTACTTC. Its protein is CASSSGQGGETQYF.

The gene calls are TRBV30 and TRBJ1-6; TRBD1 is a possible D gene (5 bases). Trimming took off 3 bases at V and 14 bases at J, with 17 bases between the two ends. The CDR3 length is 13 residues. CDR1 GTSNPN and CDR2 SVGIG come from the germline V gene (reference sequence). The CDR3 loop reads CAWSLQGARALHF. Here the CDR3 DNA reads TGTGCCTGGAGCCTCCAGGGCGCCCGGGCCCTCCACTTT.

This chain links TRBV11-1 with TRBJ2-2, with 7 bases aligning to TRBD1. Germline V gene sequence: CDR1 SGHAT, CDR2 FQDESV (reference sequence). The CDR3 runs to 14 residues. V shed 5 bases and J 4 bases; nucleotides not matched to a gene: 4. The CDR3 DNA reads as TGTGCCAGCAGCCCGTACAGGGGCACCGGGGAGCTGTTTTTT. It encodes CASSPYRGTGELFF.

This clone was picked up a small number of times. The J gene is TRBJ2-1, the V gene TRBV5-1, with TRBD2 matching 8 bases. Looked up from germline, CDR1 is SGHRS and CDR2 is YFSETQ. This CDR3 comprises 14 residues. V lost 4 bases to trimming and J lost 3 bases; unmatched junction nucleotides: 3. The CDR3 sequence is CASSQGLGYNEQFF. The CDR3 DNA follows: TGCGCCAGCAGCCAGGGACTAGGCTACAATGAGCAGTTCTTC.

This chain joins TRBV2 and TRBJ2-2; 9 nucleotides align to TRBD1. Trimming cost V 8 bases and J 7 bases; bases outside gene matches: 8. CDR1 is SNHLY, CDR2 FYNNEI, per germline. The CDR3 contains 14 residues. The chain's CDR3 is CASQGQGLRGELFF. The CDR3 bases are TGTGCCAGCCAGGGACAGGGTTTACGCGGGGAGCTGTTTTTT.

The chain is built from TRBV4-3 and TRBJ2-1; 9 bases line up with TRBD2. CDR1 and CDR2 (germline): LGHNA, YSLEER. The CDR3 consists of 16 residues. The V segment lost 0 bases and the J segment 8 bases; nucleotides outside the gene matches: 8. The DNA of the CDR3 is TGCGCCAGCAGCCAAGATAAGATAGCGGGAGTGGATGAGCAGTTCTTC. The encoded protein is CASSQDKIAGVDEQFF.

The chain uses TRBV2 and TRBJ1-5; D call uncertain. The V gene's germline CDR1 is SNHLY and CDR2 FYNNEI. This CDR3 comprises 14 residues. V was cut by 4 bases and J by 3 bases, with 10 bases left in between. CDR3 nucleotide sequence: TGTGCCAGCAGTGGCCGACGGGACAATCAGCCCCAGCATTTT. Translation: CASSGRRDNQPQHF.

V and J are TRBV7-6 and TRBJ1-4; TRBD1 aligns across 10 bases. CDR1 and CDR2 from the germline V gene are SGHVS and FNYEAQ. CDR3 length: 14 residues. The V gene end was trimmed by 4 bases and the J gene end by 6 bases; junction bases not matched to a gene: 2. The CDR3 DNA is TGTGCCAGCAGCTCCGGGACAGGGGATGAAAAACTGTTTTTT. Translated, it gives CASSSGTGDEKLFF. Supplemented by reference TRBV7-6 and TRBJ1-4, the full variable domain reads GAGVSQSPRYKVTKRGQDVALRCDPISGHVSLYWYRQALGQGPEFLTYFNYEAQQDKSGLPNDRFSAERPEGSISTLTIQRTEQRDSAMYRCASSSGTGDEKLFFGSGTQLSVL.

CDR3 sequence (DNA): TGTGCCAGCTCACCTCGACAGGGGAGGAACACTGAAGCTTTCTTT. This sequence encodes CASSPRQGRNTEAFF. The chain employs TRBV18 and TRBJ1-1; TRBD1 matches at 8 bases. V dropped 3 bases and J dropped 1; count of bases not matched to a gene: 4. The CDR3 spans 15 residues. Germline CDR1 and CDR2: KGHSH and LQKENI.

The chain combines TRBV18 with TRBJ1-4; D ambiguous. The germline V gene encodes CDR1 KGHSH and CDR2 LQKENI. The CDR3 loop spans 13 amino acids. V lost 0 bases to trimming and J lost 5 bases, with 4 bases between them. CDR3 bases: TGTGCCAGCTCACCACCCGCGAATGAAAAACTGTTTTTT. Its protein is CASSPPANEKLFF.

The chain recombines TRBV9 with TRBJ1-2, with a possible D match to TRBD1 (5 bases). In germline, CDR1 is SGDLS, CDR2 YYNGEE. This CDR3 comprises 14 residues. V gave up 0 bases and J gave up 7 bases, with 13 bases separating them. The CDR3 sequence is CASSVAEVTGGYTF. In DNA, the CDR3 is TGTGCCAGCAGCGTAGCCGAGGTTACAGGTGGCTACACCTTC.

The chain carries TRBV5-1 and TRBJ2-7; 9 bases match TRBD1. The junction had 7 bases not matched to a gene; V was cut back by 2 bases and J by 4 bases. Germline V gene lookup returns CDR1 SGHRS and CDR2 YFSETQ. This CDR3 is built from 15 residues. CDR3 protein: CASSLQTGGIYEQYF. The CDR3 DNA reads TGCGCCAGCAGCTTACAGACAGGGGGGATTTACGAGCAGTACTTC.

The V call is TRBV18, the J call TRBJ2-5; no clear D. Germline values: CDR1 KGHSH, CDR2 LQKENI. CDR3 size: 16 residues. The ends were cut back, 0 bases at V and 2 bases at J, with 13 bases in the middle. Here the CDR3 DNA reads TGTGCCAGCTCACCACCGGTGGGTCAGACACAAGAGACCCAGTACTTC. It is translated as CASSPPVGQTQETQYF.

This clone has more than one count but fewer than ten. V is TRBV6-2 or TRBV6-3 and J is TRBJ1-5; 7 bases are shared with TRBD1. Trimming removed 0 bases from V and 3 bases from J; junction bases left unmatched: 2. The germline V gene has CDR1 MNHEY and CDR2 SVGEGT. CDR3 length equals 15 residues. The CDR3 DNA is TGTGCCAGCAGTTACTCGACAGGGATCAATCAGCCCCAGCATTTT. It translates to CASSYSTGINQPQHF.

The CDR3 DNA is TGTGCCAGCAGCGAGCGGACAGGGGGGAGGTATGAGCAGTTCTTC. Its translation: CASSERTGGRYEQFF. This chain uses TRBV9 with TRBJ2-1; 10 bases are a match to TRBD1. CDR3 length: 15 amino acids. Germline lookup yields CDR1 SGDLS and CDR2 YYNGEE. J lost 8 bases, V lost 3 bases, and 8 bases had no gene match.